The 29 T cell receptor beta chains in this list originate from one sample, sequenced in a study of blood T cells in healthy people across ages. A sample-barcoded 5' primer and a J-beta primer mix were used in a second PCR of roughly 6 to 11 cycles. Each CDR3 protein gets one entry after TCRdb re-called the 5' RACE reads with MiXCR. The sample lists over 700,000 distinct CDR3 sequences, roughly 50% occurring once. Material for sequencing was blood. These receptors originate from a man older than 75 in good health.

This clonotype was recorded a few times. This chain uses TRBV3-1 with TRBJ1-4; 7 bases fit TRBD1. The length of the CDR3 is 14 residues. V lost 1 base to trimming and J lost 7 bases; unmatched junction nucleotides: 3. The germline CDR1 and CDR2 sequences are LGHDT and YNNKEL (reference sequence). Here the CDR3 DNA reads TGTGCCAGCAGCCAAGTAGGGGGCGGTGAAAAACTGTTTTTT. Amino acid sequence: CASSQVGGGEKLFF.

J is TRBJ2-4 and V is TRBV29-1; either TRBD1 or TRBD2 may fit D (7 bases each). The DNA end is a closer match to TRBJ2-7, so the J assignment may be wrong. The CDR3 length is 13 residues. Germline V gene sequence: CDR1 SQVTM, CDR2 ANQGSEA. CDR3 sequence: CSVDLSGGGEQYF. In DNA, the CDR3 is TGCAGCGTTGACTTGTCAGGGGGGGGCGAGCAGTACTTC.

The chain joins TRBV27 to TRBJ1-6, with 8 bases matching TRBD1. Germline trimming cut 5 bases from V and 10 bases from J; bases unmatched to any gene: 10. The CDR3 is 15 amino acids. Germline lookup yields CDR1 MNHEY and CDR2 SMNVEV (reference sequence). The CDR3 reads CASSPRQGKQSPLHF. CDR3 in DNA: TGTGCCAGCAGTCCCCGACAGGGGAAGCAATCACCCCTCCACTTT.

The genes are TRBV20-1 and TRBJ2-5, with D possibly being TRBD1 or TRBD2 (5 bases each). Germline loops: CDR1 DFQATT, CDR2 SNEGSKA (reference sequence). This CDR3 has 14 residues. Trimming cost V 1 base and J 11 bases, with 20 bases left between them. The CDR3 here is CSARGPRDPNEQYF. The CDR3 DNA reads as TGCAGTGCTAGAGGGCCCCGGGACCCCAATGAGCAGTACTTC.

This chain connects TRBV6-1 to TRBJ1-4; unclear D gene. Germline loops: CDR1 MNHNS, CDR2 SASEGT. The V end lost 4 bases, the J end lost 5 bases, and 5 bases lay between the germline ends. The CDR3 contains 12 residues. CDR3 region: CASSGTNEKLFF. CDR3 DNA: TGTGCCAGCAGTGGCACAAATGAAAAACTGTTTTTT.

The rearrangement links TRBV28 to TRBJ2-5; the match to TRBD2 covers 12 bases. CDR3 size: 17 residues. Germline trimming cut 4 bases from V and 2 bases from J; bases unmatched to any gene: 8. Germline assignment: CDR1 MDHEN and CDR2 SYDVKM. The CDR3 loop is CASSSTGTSGPQETQYF. In DNA form, the CDR3 reads TGTGCCAGCAGTTCTACCGGGACTAGCGGGCCGCAAGAGACCCAGTACTTC. The full variable domain, in which reference TRBV28 and TRBJ2-5 provide the parts outside the CDR3, is DVKVTQSSRYLVKRTGEKVFLECVQDMDHENMFWYRQDPGLGLRLIYFSYDVKMKEKGDIPEGYSVSREKKERFSLILESASTNQTSMYLCASSSTGTSGPQETQYFGPGTRLLVL.

The chain joins TRBV9 to TRBJ2-4, with 8 nucleotides matching TRBD2. Germline assignment: CDR1 SGDLS and CDR2 YYNGEE. J was trimmed by 5 bases and V by 3 bases; bases with no gene match: 1. The CDR3 runs to 13 residues. Written as DNA, the CDR3 is TGTGCCAGCAGCGCGACTAGCGAAAACATTCAGTACTTC. Translated, it gives CASSATSENIQYF.

This clonotype was picked up one time. The rearrangement uses TRBV4-2 and TRBJ2-2; unclear D gene. Germline CDR1 is LGHNA and CDR2 is YNFKEQ. This CDR3 comprises 13 residues. Trimming took off 2 bases at V and 6 bases at J, with 7 bases between the two ends. In DNA form, the CDR3 reads TGTGCCAGCAGCCAACGCAGCTCCGGGGAGCTGTTTTTT. Translating it yields CASSQRSSGELFF.

This rearrangement joins TRBV5-1 to TRBJ2-1; 12 nucleotides align to TRBD2. The CDR3 has 14 amino acids. Trimming cost V 0 bases and J 8 bases; bases outside gene matches: 0. Germline-derived CDR1 and CDR2 are SGHRS and YFSETQ. The CDR3 DNA is TGCGCCAGCAGCTTGGGGACTAGCGGGGATGAGCAGTTCTTC. Amino acids: CASSLGTSGDEQFF.

The chain joins TRBV6-5 to TRBJ2-4; TRBD2 aligns across 14 bases. The CDR3 is 16 residues long. Germline CDR1 is MNHEY and CDR2 is SVGAGI. V was clipped by 0 bases and J by 14 bases; unmatched bases: 9. The CDR3 sequence is CASSYSTGTSGSPEYF. The CDR3 nucleotides are TGTGCCAGCAGTTACTCAACCGGGACTAGCGGGAGCCCGGAGTACTTC.

This clonotype was seen a handful of times. The V and J genes are TRBV5-1 and TRBJ2-4, with D maybe TRBD1 (5 bases). Near its end, the DNA agrees better with TRBJ2-7, so the J call may be wrong. CDR1 and CDR2 (germline): SGHRS, YFSETQ. The CDR3 is 14 residues long. The CDR3, as DNA: TGCGCCAGCAGCTCTCAACATCAGGGAACCGAGCAGTACTTC. As protein: CASSSQHQGTEQYF.

V gene TRBV12-3 or TRBV12-4 combines with J gene TRBJ2-1; 8 bases are a match to TRBD2. The CDR3 is 20 residues long. Trimming cost V 1 base and J 4 bases; bases outside gene matches: 18. CDR3 amino acids: CASSLVAGSGSGNGYNEQFF. The CDR3 DNA is TGTGCCAGCAGTTTAGTAGCAGGGTCCGGTAGCGGGAACGGGTACAATGAGCAGTTCTTC.

This clonotype counts as medium-sized. The gene calls are TRBV28 and TRBJ2-1, with 8 bases matching TRBD2. The CDR3 length is 17 residues. Germline CDR1 is MDHEN and CDR2 is SYDVKM. V lost 3 bases to trimming and J lost 1 base; unmatched junction nucleotides: 8. CDR3 sequence reads: CASSFPKREWSYNEQFF. The CDR3 bases are TGTGCCAGCAGTTTCCCCAAGCGGGAGTGGTCCTACAATGAGCAGTTCTTC.

Only a few counts were recorded for this clonotype. CDR3 in amino acids: CSVEEATDRPYREQYF. The CDR3 nucleotides are TGCAGCGTTGAAGAGGCTACGGACCGCCCTTACCGGGAGCAGTACTTC. The rearrangement links TRBV29-1 to TRBJ2-7; no clear D gene. The CDR3 has 16 residues. V was pared by 0 bases and J by 7 bases, with 22 bases between. Germline V CDR1 and CDR2: SQVTM, ANQGSEA.

This clonotype turned up a few times. The V gene is TRBV20-1, the J gene TRBJ2-1, with 13 nucleotides matching TRBD2. The CDR3 contains 17 residues. J gave up 0 bases and V 6 bases, and 8 bases lay outside the gene matches. CDR1 is DFQATT and CDR2 is SNEGSKA in the germline V gene (reference sequence). CDR3 in DNA: TGCAGTGCGCCGGGACTAGCGGGATCCCGCTCCTACAATGAGCAGTTCTTC. It yields the protein CSAPGLAGSRSYNEQFF.

The chain uses TRBV6-2 or TRBV6-3 and TRBJ2-4; the D call may be TRBD1 or TRBD2 (5 bases each). The DNA end favors TRBJ2-5, so the J call may be wrong. The germline gives CDR1 MNHEY, CDR2 SVGEGT. CDR3 length: 16 amino acids. Here the CDR3 reads CASSYGTGTQWKTQYF. The DNA of the CDR3 is TGTGCCAGCAGTTACGGGACCGGTACTCAATGGAAGACCCAGTACTTC.

This chain joins TRBV7-3 and TRBJ2-5; possibly TRBD1 for D (5 bases). CDR1 and CDR2 from the germline V gene are SGHTA and FQGTGA. V lost 1 base to trimming and J lost 11 bases, with 29 bases between them. This CDR3 has 18 residues. The CDR3 region is CASSLKGQIGVGWNEQYF. The CDR3 nucleotides read TGTGCCAGCAGCTTAAAGGGCCAGATAGGGGTCGGGTGGAATGAGCAGTACTTC.

This clonotype occurred a few times. The chain carries TRBV9 and TRBJ2-3; 14 bases fit TRBD2. This CDR3 is 17 amino acids long. Unmatched junction bases numbered 8, after V lost 4 bases and J lost 4 bases. From germline, CDR1 is SGDLS and CDR2 YYNGEE. In nucleotides, the CDR3 is TGTGCCAGCAGCCCCCGACCGACTAGCGGGAGGGCAGATACGCAGTATTTT. Protein: CASSPRPTSGRADTQYF.

This rearrangement joins TRBV5-1 to TRBJ1-2; D is undetermined. The CDR3 has 15 residues. Germline V lookup: CDR1 SGHRS, CDR2 YFSETQ. Trimming cost V 4 bases and J 8 bases, with 21 bases left between them. CDR3 residues: CASSPVAGVRVGYTF. As DNA, the CDR3 is TGCGCCAGCAGCCCGGTGGCGGGCGTTCGGGTCGGCTACACCTTC. Supplemented by reference TRBV5-1 and TRBJ1-2, the full variable domain reads KAGVTQTPRYLIKTRGQQVTLSCSPISGHRSVSWYQQTPGQGLQFLFEYFSETQRNKGNFPGRFSGRQFSNSRSEMNVSTLELGDSALYLCASSPVAGVRVGYTFGSGTRLTVV.

This clonotype was seen only a few times. V is TRBV5-5 and J is TRBJ2-7; no firm D call. V gave up 0 bases and J gave up 3 bases, with 10 bases separating them. Germline values: CDR1 SGHKS, CDR2 YYEKEE (reference sequence). This CDR3 contains 14 residues. DNA for the CDR3: TGTGCCAGCAGCTTGGCGGGTTGGGGCTACGAGCAGTACTTC. Residues: CASSLAGWGYEQYF.

The chain is built from TRBV19 and TRBJ2-7; 7 nucleotides match TRBD1. Unmatched junction bases numbered 6, after V lost 10 bases and J lost 3 bases. The CDR3 has 12 residues. Germline lookup yields CDR1 LNHDA and CDR2 SQIVND (reference sequence). This CDR3 is CATRQGYYEQYF. CDR3 nucleotide sequence: TGTGCCACCAGACAGGGTTACTACGAGCAGTACTTC.

V is TRBV12-3 or TRBV12-4 and J is TRBJ2-1; D may be TRBD1 (5 bases). The V end lost 8 bases, the J end lost 7 bases, and 12 bases lay between the germline ends. The CDR3 spans 12 residues. The CDR3 reads CASGPHRNEQFF. CDR3 coding DNA: TGTGCCAGCGGCCCCCACAGGAATGAGCAGTTCTTC.

This clonotype has just a few counts. V is TRBV20-1 and J is TRBJ2-1; 8 nucleotides align to TRBD2. Germline values: CDR1 DFQATT, CDR2 SNEGSKA (reference sequence). The CDR3 extends over 16 amino acids. Trimming took 3 bases from V and 3 from J; bases not matched to a gene: 10. CDR3 region: CSARVMWTSNYNEQFF. CDR3 DNA sequence: TGCAGTGCTAGGGTCATGTGGACTAGCAACTACAATGAGCAGTTCTTC.

The gene calls are TRBV7-2 and TRBJ2-2; no clear D gene. V lost 1 base, J lost 4 bases, and 16 bases lay in between. The CDR3 is 17 amino acids. The germline CDR1 and CDR2 sequences are SGHTA and FQGNSA. CDR3 amino acids: CASSLVGLGIGTGELFF. DNA of the CDR3: TGTGCCAGCAGCTTAGTCGGGCTTGGGATCGGCACCGGGGAGCTGTTTTTT.

Worth noting for this clonotype: A junction boundary mismatches the germline segment, possibly from a read error. J is TRBJ2-7 and V is TRBV20-1; possibly TRBD1 for D (7 bases). This CDR3 has 15 residues. Germline V CDR1 and CDR2: DFQATT, SNEGSKA (reference sequence). CDR3 coding DNA: TGTAGTGCCGCTTTCCCAGGAGGGGGCACCTACGAGCAGTACTTC. Residues: CSAAFPGGGTYEQYF.

V and J are TRBV7-2 and TRBJ2-2, with 9 bases lining up with TRBD1. V shed 5 bases and J 5 bases; nucleotides not matched to a gene: 3. The CDR3 loop spans 14 amino acids. CDR1 and CDR2 (germline): SGHTA, FQGNSA. The CDR3 DNA reads TGTGCCAGCAGCCGGGACAGGGAGACCGGGGAGCTGTTTTTT. This codes for CASSRDRETGELFF.

This clonotype was seen only a few times. V usage is TRBV10-3 and J usage is TRBJ1-2; unclear D gene. Trimming left V 3 bases short and J 4 bases short, with 12 bases between. The CDR3 extends over 14 amino acids. From germline, CDR1 is ENHRY and CDR2 SYGVKD. The CDR3 protein is CAISDTGRRYGYTF. The CDR3 coding sequence is TGTGCCATCAGTGATACCGGCAGGCGCTATGGCTACACCTTC.

In its sample, this clonotype was seen a few times. The chain employs TRBV20-1 and TRBJ2-7; tentative D call: TRBD2 (6 bases). V dropped 3 bases and J dropped 0 bases, with 15 bases sitting between them. CDR3 size: 15 residues. Germline values: CDR1 DFQATT, CDR2 SNEGSKA (reference sequence). The CDR3 spells CSARGQRETSYEQYF. The CDR3 region has the DNA TGCAGTGCTAGGGGCCAACGGGAGACCTCCTACGAGCAGTACTTC.

This clonotype was counted a few times. The chain has TRBV20-1 and TRBJ1-2; weak D call: TRBD1 (6 bases). Germline assignment: CDR1 DFQATT and CDR2 SNEGSKA (reference sequence). The CDR3 extends over 14 amino acids. With 1 base removed from V and 4 bases from J, the gap between germline ends came to 13 bases. The CDR3 nucleotides are TGCAGTGCTAGAGGGACGGGGGCCAGCTATGGCTACACCTTC. Encoded protein: CSARGTGASYGYTF.